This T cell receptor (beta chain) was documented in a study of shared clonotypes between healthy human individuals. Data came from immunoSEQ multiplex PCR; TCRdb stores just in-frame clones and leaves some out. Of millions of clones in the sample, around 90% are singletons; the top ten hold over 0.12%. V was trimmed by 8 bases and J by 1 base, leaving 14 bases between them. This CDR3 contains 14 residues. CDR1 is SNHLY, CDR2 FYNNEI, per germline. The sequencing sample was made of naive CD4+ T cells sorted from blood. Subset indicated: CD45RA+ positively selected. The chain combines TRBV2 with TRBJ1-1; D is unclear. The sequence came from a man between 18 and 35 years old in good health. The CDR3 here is CASLRNSQNTEAFF. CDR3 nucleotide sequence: TGTGCCAGCCTTAGGAACAGCCAGAACACTGAAGCTTTCTTT.